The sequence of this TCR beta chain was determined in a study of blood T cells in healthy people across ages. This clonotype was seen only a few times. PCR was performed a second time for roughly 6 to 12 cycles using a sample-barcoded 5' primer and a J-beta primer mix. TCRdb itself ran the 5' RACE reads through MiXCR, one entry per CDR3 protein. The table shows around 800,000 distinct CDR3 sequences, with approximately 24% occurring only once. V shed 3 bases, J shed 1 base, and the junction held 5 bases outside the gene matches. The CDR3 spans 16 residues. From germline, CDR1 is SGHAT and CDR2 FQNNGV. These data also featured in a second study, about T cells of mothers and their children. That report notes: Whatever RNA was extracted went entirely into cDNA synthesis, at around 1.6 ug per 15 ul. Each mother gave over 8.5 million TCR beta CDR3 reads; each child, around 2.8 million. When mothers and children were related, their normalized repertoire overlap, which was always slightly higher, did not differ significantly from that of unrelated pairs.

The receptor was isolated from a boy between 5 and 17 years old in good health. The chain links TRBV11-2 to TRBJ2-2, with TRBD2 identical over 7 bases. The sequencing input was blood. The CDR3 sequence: CASSFKAGWNTGELFF. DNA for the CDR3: TGTGCCAGCAGCTTCAAAGCGGGATGGAACACCGGGGAGCTGTTTTTT.